A few counts support the clone carrying this T cell receptor beta chain. The V end lost 5 bases, the J end lost 2 bases, and 16 bases lay between the germline ends. This CDR3 has 15 residues. In germline, CDR1 is SGHTA, CDR2 FQGNSA. This sample is drawn from a study of blood T cell repertoires in COVID-19. Study information: Nucleic acid was either cDNA or gDNA, and it came from T cells, B-cell-depleted T cells, or PBMCs.

Per the authors' pipeline: Amplifying reference gene primers gave estimates of nucleated cell counts. Clones were sequenced by immunoSEQ multiplex PCR, and TCRdb holds only the in-frame ones, with some missing. V and J calls and clone size are those listed in that table; D and trimming were worked out from the DNA. The repertoire holds approximately 140,000 clones, with about four fifths as singletons. The clonotype comes from a man in his forties with acute COVID-19. The sample taken for sequencing was PBMCs or T cells enriched from blood (not recorded which). The chain recombines TRBV7-2 with TRBJ2-7; TRBD2 might be the D (6 bases). CDR3 loop: CASSLTSGGTYEQYF. The CDR3 DNA reads as TGTGCCAGCAGCCTTACCTCTGGGGGGACCTACGAGCAGTACTTC.